This T cell receptor (beta chain) was found in a study of T cell responses to AZD1222 COVID-19 vaccine. The V gene's germline CDR1 is MNHEY and CDR2 SVGAGI. V was shortened by 0 bases and J by 3 bases, with 6 bases between the two germline ends. The CDR3 totals 14 residues. Sequencing used immunoSEQ multiplex PCR; TCRdb keeps in-frame clones, though not all of them. The sample records nearly 200,000 clones, around 93% being singletons. The chain links TRBV6-5 to TRBJ1-5, with D perhaps matching TRBD1 (5 bases). This TCR was sampled from an adult who received the AZD1222 COVID-19 vaccine. Sequences were derived from peripheral blood, sampled 28 days after the second AZD1222 dose. The CDR3, as DNA: TGTGCCAGCAGTTACTCGGGGCCCAATCAGCCCCAGCATTTT. Translation: CASSYSGPNQPQHF.